This T cell receptor beta chain is from a study of cytotoxic CD8 clonotypes in ibrutinib-treated CLL. Study at large: Response samples came after a median 12 months of treatment, range 6 to 36. Study-level results: Baseline clonality, above age-matched healthy donor levels, tracked circulating CD8+ T-cell counts.

About this clone itself: As yet, its antigen is unknown.

Libraries were prepared by immunoSEQ multiplex PCR; TCRdb keeps only in-frame clonotypes and omits some of them. This repertoire shows 200,000 to 250,000 clones, roughly three quarters found once; its top ten account for 9.5% to 12%. The clonotype comes from a human donor with chronic lymphocytic leukemia. The material sequenced was PBMCs, taken after 12 months of ibrutinib treatment.

CDR3 bases: TGTGCCAGTAGTATGTTCTGGGACCCTTTCTATGGCTACACCTTC. Translated, it gives CASSMFWDPFYGYTF. The chain links TRBV19 to TRBJ1-2; D is possibly TRBD1 (5 bases). The CDR3 length is 15 residues. Germline V gene data show CDR1 as LNHDA and CDR2 as SQIVND (reference sequence). The V and J ends lost 3 bases and 4 bases respectively, with 15 bases between them.